This note documents a single T cell receptor (beta chain) sequence. Using immunoSEQ multiplex PCR, the repertoire was profiled, and TCRdb retains in-frame clones only, with some absent. This table holds about 330,000 clones, 80% to 90% found once. This record belongs to a study of blood T cell repertoires in COVID-19. CDR1 is KGHSH and CDR2 is LQKENI in the germline V gene. This CDR3 comprises 13 residues. V lost 8 bases, J lost 0 bases, and 10 bases lay in between. The sequenced sample was peripheral blood. V gene TRBV18 combines with J gene TRBJ1-1; possibly TRBD1 for D (6 bases). This TCR was sampled from a man aged 25 to 40 with COVID-19, enrolled during active disease. CDR3 in amino acids: CASTTGMNTEAFF. The CDR3 nucleotides are TGTGCCAGCACCACAGGGATGAACACTGAAGCTTTCTTT.